The 14 T cell receptor beta chains reported below all come from one sample, sequenced in a study of cytomegalovirus exposure and HLA in healthy donors. Here immunoSEQ multiplex PCR was the method, and the copy in TCRdb shows in-frame clones only, minus some. The top ten clones hold 3% to 3.5% of a sample with 65,000 to 95,000 clones, approximately 95% of them seen once. The sample consisted of PBMCs. All receptors come from a man younger than 35 in good health and CMV-seronegative.

The J gene is TRBJ2-7, the V gene TRBV18; TRBD2 might be the D (6 bases). The CDR3 is made up of 14 amino acids. V gave up 6 bases and J gave up 3 bases, with 15 bases separating them. Germline V lookup: CDR1 KGHSH, CDR2 LQKENI. CDR3: CASSPESGYYEQYF. CDR3 sequence (DNA): TGTGCCAGCTCCCCCGAGAGCGGGTACTACGAGCAGTACTTC.

This chain's CDR3 is CASSLSQGPTTEAFF. In nucleotides, the CDR3 is TGCGCCAGCAGCTTGTCGCAGGGGCCGACCACTGAAGCTTTCTTT. V and J are TRBV5-1 and TRBJ1-1, with TRBD1 as a possible D gene (6 bases). Trimming pared 1 base from V and 4 bases from J, leaving 14 bases between. CDR1 SGHRS and CDR2 YFSETQ come from the germline V gene. The CDR3 runs 15 residues.

The CDR3 region is CASSPGGGLQHF. CDR3 coding DNA: TGTGCCAGCAGCCCTGGGGGGGGGCTCCAGCATTTT. The J gene is TRBJ1-5, the V gene TRBV7-9, with D tentatively TRBD1 (6 bases). This CDR3 is built from 12 residues. Trimming shortened V by 5 bases and J by 12 bases, and 14 bases separated the two germline ends. The germline V gene encodes CDR1 SEHNR and CDR2 FQNEAQ (reference sequence).

The chain recombines TRBV19 with TRBJ1-5, with a tentative D call TRBD1 (5 bases). The CDR3 runs to 18 residues. V lost 5 bases, J lost 1 base, and 21 bases lay in between. Per germline, CDR1 LNHDA and CDR2 SQIVND (reference sequence). CDR3 region: CASSPKGIPGGSNQPQHF. CDR3 coding DNA: TGTGCCAGTAGTCCAAAGGGGATACCGGGAGGGAGCAATCAGCCCCAGCATTTT.

This sequence joins TRBV4-1 and TRBJ2-1; 7 bases line up with TRBD2. CDR1 is MGHRA, CDR2 YSYEKL, per germline. This CDR3 spans 16 amino acids. Losses at the gene ends were 4 bases for V and 0 bases for J; bases not matched to a gene: 6. The DNA for the CDR3 is TGCGCCAGCAGCCGATCAGCGGGGAGCTCCTACAATGAGCAGTTCTTC. Protein product: CASSRSAGSSYNEQFF.

This sequence joins TRBV7-3 and TRBJ1-2, with 9 bases matching TRBD1. This CDR3 has 14 residues. CDR1 is SGHTA, CDR2 FQGTGA, per germline. Unmatched junction bases numbered 11, after V lost 8 bases and J lost 7 bases. CDR3 protein: CASGHTGGAGGYTF. The CDR3 DNA reads TGTGCCAGCGGCCACACAGGGGGCGCCGGTGGCTACACCTTC.

The rearrangement uses TRBV5-1 and TRBJ2-1; TRBD1 matches 8 bases. Trimming at V came to 4 bases and at J to 7 bases, leaving 13 bases not matched to a gene. CDR1 is SGHRS and CDR2 is YFSETQ in the germline V gene. The CDR3 spans 16 residues. The CDR3 DNA reads TGCGCCAGCAGCCCTGGACAGGGCGTTGGTTCAAATGAGCAGTTCTTC. It specifies CASSPGQGVGSNEQFF.

The gene calls are TRBV4-2 and TRBJ2-3; TRBD2 is a possible D gene (6 bases). This CDR3 comprises 18 residues. The germline CDR1 and CDR2 sequences are LGHNA and YNFKEQ. V lost 4 bases and J 2 bases, leaving 22 bases between the germline ends. CDR3 sequence: CASSPKADSGGDTDTQYF. The CDR3 DNA sequence: TGTGCCAGCAGCCCTAAGGCGGATAGCGGAGGGGACACAGATACGCAGTATTTT.

This clone was observed a single time. The rearrangement joins TRBV29-1 to TRBJ2-3, with D perhaps matching TRBD2 (6 bases). The ends were cut back, 4 bases at V and 5 bases at J, with 13 bases in the middle. Germline loops: CDR1 SQVTM, CDR2 ANQGSEA. This CDR3 contains 13 residues. The CDR3 DNA reads as TGCAGCGTTGGTAGACAGACTAGAGATACGCAGTATTTT. It codes for CSVGRQTRDTQYF.

This clone came up once. The chain recombines TRBV6-6 with TRBJ2-7, with TRBD1 as a possible D gene (6 bases). CDR3 length: 13 residues. The germline V and J ends were trimmed by 6 bases and 3 bases, with 12 bases remaining between them. Germline V gene sequence: CDR1 MNHNY, CDR2 SVGAGI (reference sequence). CDR3 nucleotide sequence: TGTGCCAGCAGGTCGACAGGAAACTACGAGCAGTACTTC. Translation: CASRSTGNYEQYF.

The chain is built from TRBV4-2 and TRBJ2-5; TRBD2 agrees at 8 bases. V was clipped by 4 bases and J by 5 bases; unmatched bases: 9. The CDR3 extends over 15 amino acids. Germline V CDR1 and CDR2: LGHNA, YNFKEQ. This CDR3 is CASSPSGAGEETQYF. The CDR3 DNA reads as TGTGCCAGCAGCCCCTCGGGAGCGGGGGAGGAGACCCAGTACTTC.

The genes are TRBV4-3 and TRBJ1-1, with D unresolved. V was pared by 6 bases and J by 4 bases, with 15 bases between. CDR1 and CDR2 from the germline V gene are LGHNA and YSLEER. This CDR3 has 14 amino acids. The CDR3 reads CASRRVGVITEAFF. CDR3 DNA: TGCGCCAGCAGGAGGGTAGGTGTAATCACTGAAGCTTTCTTT.

The genes are TRBV18 and TRBJ2-3; 7 positions agree with TRBD1. Germline values: CDR1 KGHSH, CDR2 LQKENI. V trimming: 3 bases; J trimming: 0 bases; junction bases outside the gene matches: 6. The CDR3 length is 16 residues. The CDR3 spells CASSPRGIASTDTQYF. The CDR3 coding sequence is TGTGCCAGCTCACCCAGGGGGATAGCGAGCACAGATACGCAGTATTTT.

The chain employs TRBV2 and TRBJ2-7; a possible D gene is TRBD1 (6 bases). Trimming took 4 bases from V and 2 from J, leaving 15 bases between them. The CDR3 length is 15 residues. CDR1 is SNHLY, CDR2 FYNNEI, per germline. CDR3 in amino acids: CASSVPRQVPYEQYF. CDR3 DNA: TGTGCCAGCAGTGTTCCTCGACAGGTTCCCTACGAGCAGTACTTC.